This TCR beta chain was sequenced during a study of naive and memory T cell subsets. The CDR3 spans 14 residues. Germline CDR1 reads ENHRY; CDR2 reads SYGVKD. V was clipped by 2 bases and J by 1 base, with 6 bases between them. The beta constant-region primer was an equimolar mix of two oligonucleotides covering TRBC1 and TRBC2. TCRdb re-called the UMI-ligation and nested PCR reads through MiXCR, storing one row per CDR3 protein. This table has under 100,000 distinct CDR3 sequences, roughly 7% appearing once. This clonotype was counted ten times or more. The chain carries TRBV10-3 and TRBJ1-5; D gene ambiguous. Sequenced material: central memory CD4+ T cells from blood. This sequence originates from a human donor in good health. The CDR3 DNA follows: TGTGCCATCAGTGAGGGTTCGAGCAATCAGCCCCAGCATTTT. This encodes CAISEGSSNQPQHF.